A single sample is the source of the 26 T cell receptor beta chains below, sequenced in a study of B cell selection in AIRE deficiency. This table comes from immunoSEQ multiplex PCR, and its TCRdb copy is limited to in-frame clones, with some not included. The sample lists under 30,000 clones, 95% to 97% occurring once. CD4+CD127+ cells were sorted as the conventional CD4 T cells. The sample comprised conventional CD4+ T cells sorted from PBMCs. These receptors originate from a human donor with AIRE deficiency.

This chain uses TRBV6-5 with TRBJ1-5; 8 bases map to TRBD1. The CDR3 contains 14 residues. Per germline, CDR1 MNHEY and CDR2 SVGAGI. V was clipped by 4 bases and J by 4 bases; unmatched bases: 3. This CDR3 reads CASSFRGQNQPQHF. The CDR3, as DNA: TGTGCCAGCAGTTTCAGGGGGCAAAATCAGCCCCAGCATTTT.

The V gene is TRBV29-1, the J gene TRBJ1-1; the D is unclear. Germline loops: CDR1 SQVTM, CDR2 ANQGSEA. The ends were cut back, 3 bases at V and 6 bases at J, with 17 bases in the middle. This CDR3 is 14 amino acids long. CDR3 sequence: CSVDHPGVAAEAFF. CDR3 bases: TGCAGCGTTGATCATCCGGGCGTCGCGGCTGAAGCTTTCTTT.

V gene TRBV6-4 combines with J gene TRBJ2-2; 8 bases map to TRBD1. This CDR3 is built from 15 residues. The V segment lost 5 bases and the J segment 4 bases; nucleotides outside the gene matches: 6. Germline V gene sequence: CDR1 MRHNA, CDR2 SNTAGT. CDR3 DNA sequence: TGTGCCAGCAGTCCCACAGGGGGGAGCACCGGGGAGCTGTTTTTT. Protein sequence: CASSPTGGSTGELFF.

This chain uses TRBV11-2 with TRBJ2-6; no definite D call. V dropped 3 bases and J dropped 0 bases, with 9 bases sitting between them. There are 16 residues in the CDR3. The germline V gene has CDR1 SGHAT and CDR2 FQNNGV. The CDR3 DNA reads TGTGCCAGCAGCTTGCATCCGGCCTCTGGGGCCAACGTCCTGACTTTC. Translation gives CASSLHPASGANVLTF.

The V gene is TRBV6-5, the J gene TRBJ1-4; possible D gene TRBD1, 6 bases. V was pared by 5 bases and J by 1 base, with 8 bases between. The CDR3 is 14 amino acids. Germline V gene sequence: CDR1 MNHEY, CDR2 SVGAGI. CDR3 in amino acids: CASSRGKTNEKLFF. CDR3 nucleotide sequence: TGTGCCAGCAGTAGGGGGAAAACTAATGAAAAACTGTTTTTT.

CDR3 sequence (DNA): TGTGCCAGCTCACCGCTTGACAGGGAATATGGCTACACCTTC. Translating gives CASSPLDREYGYTF. The chain has TRBV18 and TRBJ1-2, with 7 nucleotides matching TRBD1. V shed 3 bases and J 5 bases; nucleotides not matched to a gene: 6. The CDR3 runs to 14 residues. The germline gives CDR1 KGHSH, CDR2 LQKENI.

Here the CDR3 reads CASSSGLGNEKLFF. CDR3 coding DNA: TGTGCCAGTAGTAGTGGTCTCGGTAATGAAAAACTGTTTTTT. This chain joins TRBV19 and TRBJ1-4; no reliable D call. The ends were cut back, 4 bases at V and 4 bases at J, with 10 bases in the middle. CDR3 length equals 14 residues. Germline V gene sequence: CDR1 LNHDA, CDR2 SQIVND (reference sequence).

This chain links TRBV30 with TRBJ2-7; 8 nucleotides match TRBD1. J was trimmed by 6 bases and V by 4 bases; bases with no gene match: 5. Germline CDR1 GTSNPN, CDR2 SVGIG (reference sequence). The CDR3 totals 12 residues. In DNA, the CDR3 is TGTGCCTGGACAGCAGGGGGCGCCGAGCAGTACTTC. It yields the protein CAWTAGGAEQYF.

The chain recombines TRBV19 with TRBJ2-7; 9 bases map to TRBD1. Unmatched junction bases numbered 16, after V lost 3 bases and J lost 7 bases. Germline CDR1 LNHDA, CDR2 SQIVND (reference sequence). CDR3 size: 17 residues. CDR3 protein: CASSMARGTGTLVEQYF. The DNA for the CDR3 is TGTGCCAGTAGTATGGCGCGCGGGACAGGGACCCTCGTAGAGCAGTACTTC. The complete variable domain, with remaining parts taken from reference TRBV19 and TRBJ2-7, reads DGGITQSPKYLFRKEGQNVTLSCEQNLNHDAMYWYRQDPGQGLRLIYYSQIVNDFQKGDIAEGYSVSREKKESFPLTVTSAQKNPTAFYLCASSMARGTGTLVEQYFGPGTRLTVT.

The chain uses TRBV5-4 and TRBJ2-5; either TRBD1 or TRBD2 may fit D (5 bases each). The germline V gene encodes CDR1 SGHNT and CDR2 YYREEE (reference sequence). Deletions cut 5 bases from V and 4 bases from J, with 18 bases between. The CDR3 is 15 amino acids. The CDR3 nucleotides read TGTGCCAGCAGACCCCGGGACGGGATCGGAGAGACCCAGTACTTC. This translates into CASRPRDGIGETQYF. The full variable domain, in which reference TRBV5-4 and TRBJ2-5 provide the parts outside the CDR3, is ETGVTQSPTHLIKTRGQQVTLRCSSQSGHNTVSWYQQALGQGPQFIFQYYREEENGRGNFPPRFSGLQFPNYSSELNVNALELDDSALYLCASRPRDGIGETQYFGPGTRLLVL.

The chain couples TRBV6-5 to TRBJ1-3; D not certain. V gave up 8 bases and J gave up 0 bases, with 14 bases separating them. Germline CDR1 reads MNHEY; CDR2 reads SVGAGI. The CDR3 loop spans 15 amino acids. In nucleotides, the CDR3 is TGTGCCAGCGTCCCTGGGGTAGGCTCTGGAAACACCATATATTTT. Protein: CASVPGVGSGNTIYF.

The rearrangement joins TRBV9 to TRBJ2-7; D gene ambiguous. Germline assignment: CDR1 SGDLS and CDR2 YYNGEE. CDR3 size: 14 residues. With 0 bases removed from V and 3 bases from J, the gap between germline ends came to 10 bases. Written as DNA, the CDR3 is TGTGCCAGCAGCGTAGGGGCAGCCATCTACGAGCAGTACTTC. Its translation is CASSVGAAIYEQYF.

This chain joins TRBV5-4 and TRBJ1-4; TRBD1 is a possible D gene (5 bases). The V and J ends lost 0 bases and 8 bases respectively, with 14 bases between them. Germline assignment: CDR1 SGHNT and CDR2 YYREEE (reference sequence). CDR3 length: 15 amino acids. This chain's CDR3 is CASSLGGTGREKLFF. The CDR3, as DNA: TGTGCCAGCAGCTTGGGAGGGACGGGAAGGGAAAAACTGTTTTTT.

The genes are TRBV11-3 and TRBJ2-7, with a weak D call TRBD1 (5 bases). The CDR3 totals 16 residues. Germline CDR1 SGHNT, CDR2 YENEEA. V was trimmed by 5 bases and J by 5 bases, leaving 22 bases between them. The CDR3 nucleotides are TGTGCCAGCAGCCCGGCAGCCCAGGGCGGATGGCACGAGCAGTACTTC. This gives the protein CASSPAAQGGWHEQYF.

The chain joins TRBV7-2 to TRBJ2-7; a weak D match, TRBD1 (7 bases). Between the trimmed V and J ends, which lost 6 bases and 2 bases, there was a span of 14 bases. The CDR3 loop spans 14 amino acids. Per the germline V gene, CDR1 is SGHTA and CDR2 is FQGNSA. The CDR3 DNA reads TGTGCCAGCAGTAATCCAGGGGGGACCTACGAGCAGTACTTC. It translates to CASSNPGGTYEQYF.

This chain connects TRBV28 to TRBJ1-1; no firm D call. Germline V gene sequence: CDR1 MDHEN, CDR2 SYDVKM. There are 13 residues in the CDR3. Trimming took off 3 bases at V and 3 bases at J, with 8 bases between the two ends. This chain's CDR3 is CASSFSADTEAFF. In DNA form, the CDR3 reads TGTGCCAGCAGTTTCTCCGCCGACACTGAAGCTTTCTTT. Combining the CDR3 with reference TRBV28 and TRBJ1-1 gives the whole variable domain DVKVTQSSRYLVKRTGEKVFLECVQDMDHENMFWYRQDPGLGLRLIYFSYDVKMKEKGDIPEGYSVSREKKERFSLILESASTNQTSMYLCASSFSADTEAFFGQGTRLTVV.

This clone is a singleton in its sample. DNA for the CDR3: TGTGCCAGCAGCGAGCGTGAGTATTCGTACGAGCAGTTCTTC. This gives the protein CASSEREYSYEQFF. The rearrangement joins TRBV7-9 to TRBJ2-1; D gene ambiguous. V gave up 5 bases and J gave up 10 bases, with 18 bases separating them. CDR1 SEHNR and CDR2 FQNEAQ come from the germline V gene (reference sequence). The CDR3 covers 14 residues.

Turning to this clone: The junction differs from germline at one of its ends, possibly a read error. This CDR3 is CVSSRGADYEAFF. In DNA form, the CDR3 reads TGTGTCAGCAGCCGAGGGGCGGACTATGAAGCTTTCTTT. The chain combines TRBV6-5 with TRBJ1-1, with D possibly TRBD1 on 5 matching bases. The CDR3 totals 13 residues. Germline CDR1 reads MNHEY; CDR2 reads SVGAGI.

The rearrangement uses TRBV2 and TRBJ2-1; no firm D call. The CDR3 sequence is 14 residues long. The ends were cut back, 4 bases at V and 7 bases at J, with 14 bases in the middle. The germline V gene has CDR1 SNHLY and CDR2 FYNNEI. The CDR3 bases are TGTGCCAGCAGTGGAACCTACGTGGGAAATGAGCAGTTCTTC. Amino acids: CASSGTYVGNEQFF. Looking up the rest from reference TRBV2 and TRBJ2-1 gives the full variable domain: EPEVTQTPSHQVTQMGQEVILRCVPISNHLYFYWYRQILGQKVEFLVSFYNNEISEKSEIFDDQFSVERPDGSNFTLKIRSTKLEDSAMYFCASSGTYVGNEQFFGPGTRLTVL.

This rearrangement joins TRBV29-1 to TRBJ2-2, with 7 bases identical to TRBD1. The junction had 0 bases not matched to a gene; V was cut back by 5 bases and J by 6 bases. The germline gives CDR1 SQVTM, CDR2 ANQGSEA. This CDR3 is built from 11 residues. In DNA form, the CDR3 reads TGCAGCGTTCAGGGGGCCGGGGAGCTGTTTTTT. Amino acid sequence: CSVQGAGELFF.

The rearrangement joins TRBV2 to TRBJ1-2; D unresolved. V was trimmed by 4 bases and J by 3 bases, leaving 9 bases between them. Germline V gives CDR1 SNHLY, CDR2 FYNNEI. This CDR3 comprises 13 residues. This CDR3 is CASSVSRYYGYTF. The CDR3 DNA reads TGTGCCAGCAGTGTCAGCAGGTACTATGGCTACACCTTC.

This chain uses TRBV10-3 with TRBJ2-5; D assignment may be TRBD1 or TRBD2 (5 bases each). Germline lookup yields CDR1 ENHRY and CDR2 SYGVKD. Trimming pared 2 bases from V and 1 base from J, leaving 14 bases between. This CDR3 is built from 16 residues. The CDR3 reads CAISEPQSGRQETQYF. Written as DNA, the CDR3 is TGTGCCATCAGTGAGCCCCAATCGGGACGCCAAGAGACCCAGTACTTC.

The rearrangement joins TRBV19 to TRBJ1-1; 7 bases are shared with TRBD1. This CDR3 region has 15 residues. Germline trimming cut 5 bases from V and 1 base from J; bases unmatched to any gene: 7. Germline V gene data show CDR1 as LNHDA and CDR2 as SQIVND (reference sequence). The CDR3 sequence is CASSFPGTANTEAFF. The CDR3 DNA is TGTGCCAGTAGTTTTCCCGGGACAGCGAACACTGAAGCTTTCTTT.

V and J are TRBV5-1 and TRBJ1-2; the match to TRBD1 covers 11 bases. The CDR3 loop spans 19 amino acids. Trimming at V came to 2 bases and at J to 5 bases, leaving 17 bases not matched to a gene. Germline CDR1 SGHRS, CDR2 YFSETQ. The CDR3 sequence is CASSLLRTGGAEALYGYTF. The CDR3 coding sequence is TGCGCCAGCAGCTTACTAAGGACAGGGGGCGCGGAGGCTCTATATGGCTACACCTTC. Full variable domain (missing parts from reference TRBV5-1 and TRBJ1-2): KAGVTQTPRYLIKTRGQQVTLSCSPISGHRSVSWYQQTPGQGLQFLFEYFSETQRNKGNFPGRFSGRQFSNSRSEMNVSTLELGDSALYLCASSLLRTGGAEALYGYTFGSGTRLTVV.

The genes are TRBV30 and TRBJ1-2; 8 nucleotides line up with TRBD1. V was clipped by 2 bases and J by 7 bases; unmatched bases: 6. CDR3 length: 13 amino acids. CDR1 and CDR2 (germline): GTSNPN, SVGIG (reference sequence). For the CDR3, the DNA is TGTGCCTGGAGTAATACAGGGGGATCTGGCTACACCTTC. It yields the protein CAWSNTGGSGYTF.

The rearrangement joins TRBV11-2 to TRBJ2-1; 7 bases fit TRBD2. Trimming removed 6 bases from V and 8 bases from J; junction bases left unmatched: 16. The CDR3 runs 16 residues. In germline, CDR1 is SGHAT, CDR2 FQNNGV. In nucleotides, the CDR3 is TGTGCCAGCAGTACCACGGGGCGGGAGAGGGGCGATGAGCAGTTCTTC. It yields the protein CASSTTGRERGDEQFF.